The 20 T cell receptor beta chains presented below share a single source sample, sequenced in a study of chemoradiotherapy in HPV16-positive cancers. Assay used: immunoSEQ multiplex PCR; TCRdb lists only in-frame clones, some missing. The table lists about 8,600 clones, 85% to 90% of them singletons. The material was blood, obtained from a patient who underwent chemoradiotherapy. The receptors shown here come from a human donor with HPV-associated anogenital cancer.

This clone was picked up one time. The genes are TRBV7-8 and TRBJ2-7, with D perhaps matching TRBD2 (6 bases). Germline loops: CDR1 SGHVS, CDR2 FQNEAQ. The V end lost 2 bases, the J end lost 2 bases, and 10 bases lay between the germline ends. There are 14 residues in the CDR3. DNA of the CDR3: TGTGCCAGCAGCTTAAGTAAGCGGGCCTACGAGCAGTACTTC. Protein sequence: CASSLSKRAYEQYF. Variable domain in full (rest from reference TRBV7-8 and TRBJ2-7): GAGVSQSPRYKVAKRGQDVALRCDPISGHVSLFWYQQALGQGPEFLTYFQNEAQLDKSGLPSDRFFAERPEGSVSTLKIQRTQQEDSAVYLCASSLSKRAYEQYFGPGTRLTVT.

The rearrangement uses TRBV7-9 and TRBJ2-7; TRBD1 agrees at 9 bases. The CDR3 runs to 16 residues. V shed 0 bases and J 5 bases; nucleotides not matched to a gene: 8. Germline V gene lookup returns CDR1 SEHNR and CDR2 FQNEAQ (reference sequence). The CDR3 loop reads CASSLASGTGSHEQYF. CDR3 DNA: TGTGCCAGCAGCTTAGCGTCCGGGACAGGGTCCCACGAGCAGTACTTC.

V usage is TRBV15 and J usage is TRBJ1-6; tentative D call: TRBD1 (5 bases). Germline V CDR1 and CDR2: LNHNV, YYDKDF (reference sequence). CDR3 length: 15 residues. The V end lost 1 base, the J end lost 5 bases, and 9 bases lay between the germline ends. The CDR3 sequence: CATSRAGTHNSPLHF. CDR3 coding DNA: TGTGCCACCAGCAGAGCCGGGACGCATAATTCACCCCTCCACTTT.

V usage is TRBV5-1 and J usage is TRBJ1-2, with D perhaps TRBD1 (6 bases). With 3 bases removed from V and 9 bases from J, the gap between germline ends came to 12 bases. The CDR3 is 12 residues long. CDR1 is SGHRS and CDR2 is YFSETQ in the germline V gene. CDR3 in DNA: TGCGCCAGCAGCTCCGGACAGTCTAGCTACACCTTC. This gives the protein CASSSGQSSYTF.

In its sample, this clone was seen once. V usage is TRBV11-2 and J usage is TRBJ1-4; TRBD1 agrees at 7 bases. Germline assignment: CDR1 SGHAT and CDR2 FQNNGV. The CDR3 has 12 amino acids. Unmatched junction bases numbered 5, after V lost 9 bases and J lost 7 bases. The CDR3, as DNA: TGTGCCAGTAGCCGACAGGGTGAAAAACTGTTTTTT. This gives the protein CASSRQGEKLFF.

The V and J genes are TRBV19 and TRBJ2-6; maybe TRBD1 (6 bases). V shed 5 bases and J shed 0 bases, with 11 bases lying between them. Germline V lookup: CDR1 LNHDA, CDR2 SQIVND (reference sequence). This CDR3 is 16 amino acids long. The CDR3 here is CASSPRQVSGANVLTF. The CDR3 DNA sequence: TGTGCCAGTAGTCCTCGACAGGTCTCTGGGGCCAACGTCCTGACTTTC. Looking up the rest from reference TRBV19 and TRBJ2-6 gives the full variable domain: DGGITQSPKYLFRKEGQNVTLSCEQNLNHDAMYWYRQDPGQGLRLIYYSQIVNDFQKGDIAEGYSVSREKKESFPLTVTSAQKNPTAFYLCASSPRQVSGANVLTFGAGSRLTVL.

The V call is TRBV28, the J call TRBJ2-3; D is tentatively TRBD1 or TRBD2 (5 bases each). The V gene lost 5 bases and the J gene lost 0 bases, with 12 bases spanning the gap. CDR3 length: 15 amino acids. Germline CDR1 reads MDHEN; CDR2 reads SYDVKM. The CDR3 sequence is CASSPAWDSTDTQYF. CDR3 DNA: TGTGCCAGCAGTCCCGCCTGGGACAGCACAGATACGCAGTATTTT.

The V and J genes are TRBV2 and TRBJ1-6; D ambiguous. The CDR3 contains 13 residues. Germline V gene sequence: CDR1 SNHLY, CDR2 FYNNEI. V lost 7 bases and J 7 bases, leaving 11 bases between the germline ends. The CDR3 sequence: CASTAGLNSPLHF. Written as DNA, the CDR3 is TGTGCCAGCACAGCGGGTCTGAATTCACCCCTCCACTTT.

This sequence joins TRBV29-1 and TRBJ2-2, with 7 positions matching TRBD1. V was pared by 1 base and J by 1 base, with 3 bases of the junction left unmatched. In germline, CDR1 is SQVTM, CDR2 ANQGSEA. This CDR3 comprises 15 residues. The CDR3 DNA reads TGCAGCGTTGAAGGATGGACAGGGAACACCGGGGAGCTGTTTTTT. Protein sequence: CSVEGWTGNTGELFF.

The V and J genes are TRBV2 and TRBJ1-1, with a weak D call TRBD1 (6 bases). Per germline, CDR1 SNHLY and CDR2 FYNNEI. This CDR3 region has 13 residues. V lost 9 bases, J lost 2 bases, and 13 bases lay in between. CDR3: CARSRGGNTEAFF. DNA for the CDR3: TGTGCCAGGAGCAGGGGCGGAAACACTGAAGCTTTCTTT.

In this sample, this clone turned up a few times. The genes are TRBV10-3 and TRBJ2-5; 8 bases line up with TRBD2. Germline-derived CDR1 and CDR2 are ENHRY and SYGVKD. The CDR3 consists of 13 residues. V trimming: 8 bases; J trimming: 4 bases; junction bases outside the gene matches: 6. The CDR3 loop is CAISAGVGETQYF. The DNA for the CDR3 is TGTGCCATCTCAGCGGGAGTAGGAGAGACCCAGTACTTC.

This clone was picked up one time. The chain employs TRBV29-1 and TRBJ2-1; perhaps TRBD2 as D (5 bases). Trimming took 7 bases from V and 1 from J, leaving 11 bases between them. The CDR3 contains 13 residues. Germline CDR1 is SQVTM and CDR2 is ANQGSEA. CDR3 DNA: TGCAGCGCCTCGAGCGGATCCTACAATGAGCAGTTCTTC. Translation: CSASSGSYNEQFF.

The chain links TRBV5-1 to TRBJ1-6; the D gene is possibly TRBD1 (6 bases). The germline V gene encodes CDR1 SGHRS and CDR2 YFSETQ. Trimming stripped 4 bases from V and 6 bases from J, with 11 bases between. This CDR3 contains 14 residues. The CDR3 loop reads CASSLQGSNSPLHF. The CDR3, as DNA: TGCGCCAGCAGCCTTCAGGGGTCTAATTCACCCCTCCACTTT.

Points on this clone: Within the sample, other DNA sequences also encode this same CDR3. The chain joins TRBV9 to TRBJ2-2, with D hard to call. This CDR3 contains 12 residues. The germline gives CDR1 SGDLS, CDR2 YYNGEE. V dropped 1 base and J dropped 4 bases, with 2 bases sitting between them. The CDR3: CASSVRTGELFF. CDR3 DNA: TGTGCCAGCAGCGTACGCACCGGGGAGCTGTTTTTT.

This clone was observed a few times. V is TRBV18 and J is TRBJ1-2, with 10 bases fitting TRBD1. Losses at the gene ends were 3 bases for V and 6 bases for J; bases not matched to a gene: 13. The CDR3 runs 17 residues. From germline, CDR1 is KGHSH and CDR2 LQKENI. The CDR3 sequence: CASSPSGTGVLVNGYTF. The CDR3 bases are TGTGCCAGCTCACCTTCCGGGACAGGGGTTTTAGTGAATGGCTACACCTTC.

The V call is TRBV7-9, the J call TRBJ2-5; the match to TRBD1 covers 7 bases. There are 14 residues in the CDR3. V shed 3 bases and J 3 bases; nucleotides not matched to a gene: 4. Germline assignment: CDR1 SEHNR and CDR2 FQNEAQ (reference sequence). The CDR3 sequence is CASSLSGTEETQYF. CDR3 coding DNA: TGTGCCAGCAGCTTGAGTGGGACAGAAGAGACCCAGTACTTC.

The sample holds a few counts of this clone. The genes are TRBV6-1 and TRBJ1-4; D is uncertain. CDR1 is MNHNS and CDR2 is SASEGT in the germline V gene. With 2 bases removed from V and 4 bases from J, the gap between germline ends came to 5 bases. The CDR3 spans 13 residues. The DNA of the CDR3 is TGTGCCAGCAGTGAACCCCGTAATGAAAAACTGTTTTTT. As protein: CASSEPRNEKLFF.

The J gene is TRBJ1-5, the V gene TRBV19; TRBD1 matches 9 bases. Trimming cost V 6 bases and J 6 bases; bases outside gene matches: 6. Germline CDR1 and CDR2: LNHDA and SQIVND (reference sequence). The CDR3 is 14 residues long. The CDR3 sequence: CASSLNRGPQPQHF. As DNA, the CDR3 is TGTGCCAGTAGCCTCAACAGGGGGCCTCAGCCCCAGCATTTT.

The V gene is TRBV29-1, the J gene TRBJ2-1; 8 positions agree with TRBD2. Germline lookup yields CDR1 SQVTM and CDR2 ANQGSEA. The junction had 12 bases not matched to a gene; V was cut back by 5 bases and J by 0 bases. The CDR3 extends over 17 amino acids. CDR3 in DNA: TGCAGCGTTCCCCTCGGGGGGGTTACGGGCTCCTACAATGAGCAGTTCTTC. Its protein product is CSVPLGGVTGSYNEQFF.

The gene calls are TRBV19 and TRBJ2-2, with D tentatively TRBD2 (5 bases). Between the trimmed V and J ends, which lost 10 bases and 4 bases, there was a span of 19 bases. Per the germline V gene, CDR1 is LNHDA and CDR2 is SQIVND (reference sequence). This CDR3 is 15 amino acids long. CDR3 DNA sequence: TGTGCCACCCCAAGGGCCAGAGGAGGCACCGGGGAGCTGTTTTTT. Protein sequence: CATPRARGGTGELFF. The variable domain in full, completed from reference TRBV19 and TRBJ2-2, reads DGGITQSPKYLFRKEGQNVTLSCEQNLNHDAMYWYRQDPGQGLRLIYYSQIVNDFQKGDIAEGYSVSREKKESFPLTVTSAQKNPTAFYLCATPRARGGTGELFFGEGSRLTVL.